The 9 T cell receptor beta chains below were found in one sample sequenced in a study of graft-versus-host responses after intestinal transplantation. Sequencing used immunoSEQ multiplex PCR; TCRdb keeps in-frame clones, though not all of them. The repertoire holds around 45,000 clones, about 95% seen once, with approximately 1.4% in the top ten. The source material was PBMCs, sampled more than 310 days after intestinal transplant. The receptors were gathered from a human patient who received an intestinal transplant, so some T cells may come from the graft donor.

The genes are TRBV7-3 and TRBJ2-7; 8 positions agree with TRBD1. The CDR3 is made up of 16 amino acids. Germline CDR1 reads SGHTA; CDR2 reads FQGTGA. The J segment lost 6 bases and the V segment lost 5 bases, leaving 15 bases of the junction unmatched. CDR3 nucleotide sequence: TGTGCCAGCAGCCAAGCCCCAAAGACGACAGGGGTCGAGCAGTACTTC. This encodes CASSQAPKTTGVEQYF.

This sequence joins TRBV6-5 and TRBJ2-1, with TRBD2 matching 12 bases. Germline V gives CDR1 MNHEY, CDR2 SVGAGI. CDR3 length equals 14 residues. The junction had 3 bases not matched to a gene; V was cut back by 8 bases and J by 4 bases. The CDR3 nucleotides read TGTGCCAGCCTTGGGACTAGCGGGTACAATGAGCAGTTCTTC. Protein: CASLGTSGYNEQFF.

The DNA for the CDR3 is TGTGCCAGCACTAAAACGGGGGTTTACGAGCAGTACTTC. It yields the protein CASTKTGVYEQYF. The V and J genes are TRBV6-6 and TRBJ2-7, with a tentative D call TRBD2 (6 bases). Trimming took off 7 bases at V and 4 bases at J, with 14 bases between the two ends. The germline CDR1 and CDR2 sequences are MNHNY and SVGAGI (reference sequence). This CDR3 is 13 amino acids long.

V is TRBV14 and J is TRBJ2-1; D is perhaps TRBD1 or TRBD2 (6 bases each). Trimming pared 10 bases from V and 2 bases from J, leaving 15 bases between. This CDR3 is 14 amino acids long. CDR1 and CDR2 from the germline V gene are SGHDN and FVKESK. CDR3 loop: CATRGGGAYNEQFF. For the CDR3, the DNA is TGTGCCACCCGTGGGGGCGGGGCCTACAATGAGCAGTTCTTC.

V and J are TRBV9 and TRBJ2-5; D ambiguous. CDR1 and CDR2 from the germline V gene are SGDLS and YYNGEE. V dropped 0 bases and J dropped 1 base, with 7 bases sitting between them. The CDR3 consists of 14 residues. The CDR3 sequence is CASSVAGFQETQYF. The CDR3 coding sequence is TGTGCCAGCAGCGTAGCCGGGTTCCAAGAGACCCAGTACTTC. Full variable domain (missing parts from reference TRBV9 and TRBJ2-5): DSGVTQTPKHLITATGQRVTLRCSPRSGDLSVYWYQQSLDQGLQFLIQYYNGEERAKGNILERFSAQQFPDLHSELNLSSLELGDSALYFCASSVAGFQETQYFGPGTRLLVL.

This chain links TRBV10-3 with TRBJ1-6; 7 nucleotides agree with TRBD1. This CDR3 has 15 residues. CDR1 is ENHRY, CDR2 SYGVKD, per germline. The J segment lost 7 bases and the V segment lost 6 bases, leaving 9 bases of the junction unmatched. CDR3 nucleotide sequence: TGTGCCATCAGAGCTACAGGGGTAGGCAATTCACCCCTCCACTTT. The encoded protein is CAIRATGVGNSPLHF.

J is TRBJ2-3 and V is TRBV29-1; 7 bases align to TRBD1. Germline V gene lookup returns CDR1 SQVTM and CDR2 ANQGSEA. Unmatched junction bases numbered 9, after V lost 1 base and J lost 2 bases. This CDR3 is 16 amino acids long. The CDR3 loop is CSVEVPTGYSTDTQYF. CDR3 nucleotide sequence: TGCAGCGTTGAAGTCCCGACAGGGTATTCCACAGATACGCAGTATTTT.

The chain couples TRBV9 to TRBJ1-2; tentatively, D is TRBD1 (5 bases). Germline CDR1 is SGDLS and CDR2 is YYNGEE. This CDR3 spans 13 amino acids. V lost 0 bases to trimming and J lost 2 bases, with 5 bases between them. CDR3: CASSVEGNYGYTF. The CDR3 region has the DNA TGTGCCAGCAGCGTAGAGGGGAACTATGGCTACACCTTC.

This rearrangement joins TRBV5-1 to TRBJ2-7; D might be TRBD2 (6 bases). This CDR3 is 15 amino acids long. The germline V gene encodes CDR1 SGHRS and CDR2 YFSETQ. V dropped 1 base and J dropped 5 bases, with 16 bases sitting between them. The chain's CDR3 is CASSLIEGGTNEQYF. CDR3 DNA sequence: TGCGCCAGCAGCTTGATCGAGGGAGGAACCAACGAGCAGTACTTC.